Detailed here is one T cell receptor (beta chain). This clone was recorded once. Its antigen is still unknown. No much larger clone is present one base from it, and per-base qualities are unavailable. At one collaborating source in Seattle, patients were enrolled during active infection and were followed longitudinally through the course of disease. Each collaborating institution followed its own protocols to collect whole blood in K2EDTA tubes. For TCRbeta analysis, collaborators shipped samples in one of three forms: frozen whole blood, isolated PBMCs, or DNA extracted from either of those sample types. The data are from a study of blood T cell repertoires in COVID-19 (dated by TCRdb to the early 2020s). Study-wide context: Samples from collaborators originated in the United States, Italy and Spain and spanned both the acute and convalescent phases of COVID-19. Where available, HLA class I and class II types were obtained from metadata supplied by the sample provider rather than from assay-based typing. The samples were drawn from the first 160 participants of the ongoing ImmuneRACE study and from 1,254 subjects provided by 6 global collaborators. The repertoires were released in a freely available public database intended as a resource for research on the immune response to SARS-CoV-2. Deeply sampled blood TCRbeta repertoires from subjects exposed to, actively infected with, or recovered from COVID-19 were included in the dataset. Nearly every sample came with metadata listing a de-identified subject ID, COVID-19 status, age in years and sex. The material from the prospective study consisted of cDNA or gDNA derived from T cells, B-cell-depleted T cells, or PBMCs. The paper as a whole reports these results and caveats: The quantity of clinical and demographic metadata differed by source and by participant and was supplied without curation.

The immunoSEQ Assay, a bias-controlled multiplex PCR, was used to amplify TCRbeta CDR3 regions from genomic DNA. The published analysis was carried out like this. Nucleated cell counts per sample were estimated from amplification of reference gene primers within the assay. To quantify the absolute abundance of each unique TCRbeta CDR3 rearrangement, sequence reads were collapsed and filtered. Productive Simpson clonality was computed per sample as the square root of Simpson's diversity index over productive rearrangements. TCRdb carries this immuneACCESS record with in-frame sequences only. Its versions omit some clonotypes, under half of them owing to an unresolved V gene in the studies checked, with the rest unexplained. That table supplies the V and J calls and clone size; D and trimming were determined from the DNA. In all, the sample holds a few hundred thousand clones, and around 87% of those were seen once. The ten top clones hold under 2.5% of the sample.

From the cysteine through the phenylalanine, the CDR3 covers 13 amino acids. The CDR3 DNA has 39 bases and is translated from base 1. Ends trimmed: V by 11 bases, J by 4 bases; bases unmatched to a gene: 9. For CDR1 and CDR2, the germline V gene lists MNHEY and SVGAGI. This receptor was identified in a woman in her sixties with COVID-19, enrolled during active disease. The chain uses TRBV6-5 and TRBJ2-7; 9 bases in between match TRBD1. Material: peripheral blood. CDR3 sequence: CAGSGQGFYEQYF. The DNA is TGTGCCGGGTCGGGACAGGGCTTTTACGAGCAGTACTTC.